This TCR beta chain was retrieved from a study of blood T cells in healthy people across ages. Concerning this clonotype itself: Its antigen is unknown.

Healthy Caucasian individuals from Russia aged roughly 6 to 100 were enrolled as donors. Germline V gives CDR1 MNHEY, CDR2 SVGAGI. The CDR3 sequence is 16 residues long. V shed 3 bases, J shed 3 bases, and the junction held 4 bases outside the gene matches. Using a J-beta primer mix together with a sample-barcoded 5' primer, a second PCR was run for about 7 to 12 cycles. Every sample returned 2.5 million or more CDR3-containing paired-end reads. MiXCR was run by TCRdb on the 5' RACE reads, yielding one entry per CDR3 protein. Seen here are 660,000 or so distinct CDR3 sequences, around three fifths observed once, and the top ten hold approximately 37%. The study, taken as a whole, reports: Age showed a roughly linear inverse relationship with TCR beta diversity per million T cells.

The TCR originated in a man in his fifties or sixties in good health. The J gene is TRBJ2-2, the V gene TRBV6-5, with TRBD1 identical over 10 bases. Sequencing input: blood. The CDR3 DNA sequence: TGTGCCAGCAGTTATCGACAGGGGGCGGACACCGGGGAGCTGTTTTTT. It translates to CASSYRQGADTGELFF.